This T cell receptor beta chain stems from a study of vaccination effects on CD4 cells after COVID-19. As to this clone: Antigen specificity is unknown.

In the ViraFEST assay, antigen-specific CD4+ clonotypes were identified by expansion after peptide-pool stimulation. Cells that had been cultured for less than 13 days were the source of isolated CD4+ T cells. Subjects were given two BNT162b2 or mRNA-1273 vaccine doses. Absence of prior SARS-CoV-2 infection characterized the vaccine recipients, who showed negative nucleocapsid antibodies. TCRdb's copy holds only in-frame clones and misses some; the assay was immunoSEQ multiplex PCR. This repertoire shows some 23,000 clones, approximately 69% found once; its top ten account for 7.5% to 8.5%. This CDR3 comprises 15 residues. The germline V gene encodes CDR1 SGHTA and CDR2 FQGNSA. V lost 4 bases, J lost 7 bases, and 17 bases lay in between.

Source: CD4+ T cells from PBMCs cultured with SARS-CoV-2 spike peptides, taken after COVID-19 vaccination. The gene calls are TRBV7-2 and TRBJ1-5, with a weak D call TRBD1 (5 bases). This sequence was found in a human donor who received a COVID-19 vaccine. The CDR3 is CASSSNPGIGQPQHF. Here the CDR3 DNA reads TGTGCCAGCAGCTCAAACCCAGGGATAGGGCAGCCCCAGCATTTT.